Presented here are 18 T cell receptor beta chains from one specimen sequenced in a study of vaccination and CD4 T cells after COVID-19. Treatment: roughly 11-day PBMC culture with coronavirus spike peptide pools or control peptides (ViraFEST assay). The antigens these receptors bind are not known. Cultured CD4+ T-cell DNA underwent Oncomine TCR Beta short-read sequencing. TCRdb recomputed calls from the PCR reads with MiXCR, one row per CDR3 protein. Of fewer than 15,000 distinct CDR3 sequences listed, 47% are singletons. Specimen: CD4+ T cells from blood, cultured in vitro. The receptors originated from a human donor who had recovered from COVID-19.

This clonotype has more than one count but fewer than ten. The chain links TRBV6-1 to TRBJ2-2; a weak D match, TRBD1 (6 bases). The CDR3 extends over 14 amino acids. Germline V gene data show CDR1 as MNHNS and CDR2 as SASEGT. V shed 6 bases and J shed 7 bases, with 15 bases lying between them. The CDR3, as DNA: TGTGCCAGCAGACCTACAGGGTTGGACGGGGAGCTGTTTTTT. Its protein is CASRPTGLDGELFF.

This chain connects TRBV11-2 to TRBJ2-5; no firm D call. Trimming shortened V by 3 bases and J by 5 bases, and 7 bases separated the two germline ends. The CDR3 has 12 amino acids. Germline CDR1 and CDR2: SGHAT and FQNNGV. Here the CDR3 reads CASSFISETQYF. DNA for the CDR3: TGTGCCAGCAGCTTTATCTCGGAGACCCAGTACTTC.

This chain's CDR3 is CASKGQGSYQETQYF. For the CDR3, the DNA is TGTGCCAGCAAAGGACAGGGGAGCTACCAAGAGACCCAGTACTTC. J is TRBJ2-5 and V is TRBV2, with TRBD1 identical over 9 bases. The V and J ends lost 7 bases and 0 bases, in that order; junction bases with no gene match: 6. CDR1 is SNHLY and CDR2 is FYNNEI in the germline V gene. This CDR3 spans 15 amino acids. Together with reference TRBV2 and TRBJ2-5, the CDR3 gives the full variable domain: EPEVTQTPSHQVTQMGQEVILRCVPISNHLYFYWYRQILGQKVEFLVSFYNNEISEKSEIFDDQFSVERPDGSNFTLKIRSTKLEDSAMYFCASKGQGSYQETQYFGPGTRLLVL.

This chain connects TRBV27 to TRBJ2-5, with D possibly matching TRBD2 (6 bases). Germline-derived CDR1 and CDR2 are MNHEY and SMNVEV (reference sequence). This CDR3 has 13 residues. Trimming stripped 5 bases from V and 5 bases from J, with 12 bases between. CDR3 in DNA: TGTGCCAGCAGTGAACTAGCTGGGGAGACCCAGTACTTC. Translating gives CASSELAGETQYF.

This chain links TRBV30 with TRBJ1-3; a possible D gene is TRBD1 (6 bases). CDR3 length: 14 residues. CDR1 and CDR2 (germline): GTSNPN, SVGIG (reference sequence). Between the trimmed V and J ends, which lost 2 bases and 2 bases, there was a span of 10 bases. The CDR3: CAWSYGQTGNTIYF. The CDR3 DNA is TGTGCCTGGAGTTACGGACAGACTGGAAACACCATATATTTT.

V and J are TRBV12-3 or TRBV12-4 and TRBJ1-1; no reliable D call. The CDR3 totals 14 residues. The V gene lost 5 bases and the J gene lost 1 base, with 11 bases spanning the gap. The CDR3 DNA reads as TGTGCCAGCAGTCCGACCCGGACGAACACTGAAGCTTTCTTT. Protein: CASSPTRTNTEAFF.

This clonotype rates as medium-sized (0.01 to 0.1%). The chain joins TRBV27 to TRBJ1-6; the D gene is possibly TRBD1 (6 bases). CDR1 and CDR2 from the germline V gene are MNHEY and SMNVEV (reference sequence). V was shortened by 3 bases and J by 10 bases, with 10 bases between the two germline ends. The CDR3 is 13 residues long. CDR3 protein: CASSFDRSSPLHF. The CDR3 DNA reads TGTGCCAGCAGTTTCGACAGGAGCTCACCCCTCCACTTT.

This clonotype has only a few counts. The V and J genes are TRBV7-9 and TRBJ1-1; possible D gene TRBD1, 5 bases. V was pared by 2 bases and J by 0 bases, with 10 bases between. CDR1 is SEHNR and CDR2 is FQNEAQ in the germline V gene (reference sequence). This CDR3 is 15 amino acids long. This CDR3 reads CASSLSDRVNTEAFF. CDR3 DNA sequence: TGTGCCAGCAGCTTATCCGACAGAGTGAACACTGAAGCTTTCTTT.

In its sample, this clonotype was seen a few times. J is TRBJ2-1 and V is TRBV6-2 or TRBV6-3; D possibly uses TRBD1 or TRBD2 (5 bases each). V lost 0 bases and J 10 bases, leaving 19 bases between the germline ends. Per the germline V gene, CDR1 is MNHEY and CDR2 is SVGEGT. CDR3 size: 16 residues. CDR3 residues: CASSYSARIGTNEQFF. In DNA form, the CDR3 reads TGTGCCAGCAGTTACTCAGCCCGTATCGGGACCAACGAGCAGTTCTTC.

The chain couples TRBV20-1 to TRBJ2-7, with a weak D call TRBD2 (5 bases). The germline V gene encodes CDR1 DFQATT and CDR2 SNEGSKA (reference sequence). V gave up 3 bases and J gave up 0 bases, with 18 bases separating them. The CDR3 runs to 16 residues. The chain's CDR3 is CSASRPGPRGSYEQYF. CDR3 coding DNA: TGCAGTGCTAGTCGACCGGGCCCACGGGGCTCCTACGAGCAGTACTTC.

The gene calls are TRBV11-2 and TRBJ2-5; D gene uncertain. Trimming cost V 1 base and J 7 bases, with 10 bases left between them. CDR3 length equals 13 residues. The germline gives CDR1 SGHAT, CDR2 FQNNGV. The CDR3 DNA reads as TGTGCCAGCAGCTTAGGCCCAGGTGGGACCCAGTACTTC. Amino acids: CASSLGPGGTQYF.

This clonotype showed up just a few times. This rearrangement joins TRBV7-9 to TRBJ2-7, with D possibly matching TRBD2 (6 bases). V gave up 4 bases and J gave up 3 bases, with 13 bases separating them. CDR1 is SEHNR and CDR2 is FQNEAQ in the germline V gene (reference sequence). The CDR3 is 14 residues long. CDR3 DNA sequence: TGTGCCAGCAGCTCCGGCGGGGCAGACTACGAGCAGTACTTC. The encoded protein is CASSSGGADYEQYF.

This chain connects TRBV12-3 or TRBV12-4 to TRBJ2-3; D gene ambiguous. The CDR3 is 15 residues long. V was shortened by 0 bases and J by 6 bases, with 13 bases between the two germline ends. CDR3 in amino acids: CASSLATIVTDTQYF. CDR3 DNA sequence: TGTGCCAGCAGTTTAGCCACAATAGTAACTGATACGCAGTATTTT.

This clonotype has only one observation. The chain couples TRBV7-2 to TRBJ2-7, with D uncertain. The CDR3 covers 11 residues. V was trimmed by 2 bases and J by 12 bases, leaving 11 bases between them. Germline assignment: CDR1 SGHTA and CDR2 FQGNSA. The CDR3 sequence: CASSLWSTRYF. CDR3 nucleotides: TGTGCCAGCAGCTTATGGTCAACCAGGTACTTC.

This chain links TRBV20-1 with TRBJ1-5; D call uncertain. V was pared by 6 bases and J by 0 bases, with 9 bases between. This CDR3 contains 13 residues. Germline values: CDR1 DFQATT, CDR2 SNEGSKA (reference sequence). The CDR3 DNA reads TGCAGTGCCAGATCCGCTAGCAATCAGCCCCAGCATTTT. The encoded protein is CSARSASNQPQHF.

Here the CDR3 reads CASSGTGTGGIVSPLHF. DNA for the CDR3: TGTGCCAGCAGCGGGACCGGGACAGGGGGTATAGTTTCACCCCTCCACTTT. This rearrangement joins TRBV5-4 to TRBJ1-6, with 11 bases that match TRBD1. The CDR3 is made up of 17 amino acids. Losses at the gene ends were 4 bases for V and 9 bases for J; bases not matched to a gene: 12. The germline V gene encodes CDR1 SGHNT and CDR2 YYREEE (reference sequence).

This chain links TRBV20-1 with TRBJ1-1, with 8 bases that match TRBD1. CDR1 is DFQATT and CDR2 is SNEGSKA in the germline V gene (reference sequence). This CDR3 contains 13 residues. V shed 6 bases, J shed 7 bases, and the junction held 10 bases outside the gene matches. In DNA, the CDR3 is TGCAGTGCAAGCTCCACAGGGGGGGATGAAGCTTTCTTT. Translating gives CSASSTGGDEAFF.

Sample share makes this clonotype medium-sized. The rearrangement links TRBV19 to TRBJ1-1; 9 bases align to TRBD1. This CDR3 is built from 14 residues. V trimming: 4 bases; J trimming: 6 bases; junction bases outside the gene matches: 6. The germline gives CDR1 LNHDA, CDR2 SQIVND (reference sequence). Written as DNA, the CDR3 is TGTGCCAGTAGTAGGGGACAGGGTACTGCTGAAGCTTTCTTT. This gives the protein CASSRGQGTAEAFF.